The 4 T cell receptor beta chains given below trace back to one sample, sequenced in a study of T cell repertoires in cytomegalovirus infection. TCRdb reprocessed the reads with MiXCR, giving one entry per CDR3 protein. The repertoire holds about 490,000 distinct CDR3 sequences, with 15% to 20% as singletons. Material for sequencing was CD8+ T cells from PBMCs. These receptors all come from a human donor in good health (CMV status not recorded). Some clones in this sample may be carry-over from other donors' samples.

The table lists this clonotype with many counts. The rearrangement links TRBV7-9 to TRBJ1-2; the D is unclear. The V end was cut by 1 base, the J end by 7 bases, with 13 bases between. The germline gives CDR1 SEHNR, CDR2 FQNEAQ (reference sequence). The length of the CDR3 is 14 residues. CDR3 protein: CASSLGTAGSGYTF. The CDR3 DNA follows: TGTGCCAGCAGCTTAGGTACAGCCGGGAGTGGCTACACCTTC.

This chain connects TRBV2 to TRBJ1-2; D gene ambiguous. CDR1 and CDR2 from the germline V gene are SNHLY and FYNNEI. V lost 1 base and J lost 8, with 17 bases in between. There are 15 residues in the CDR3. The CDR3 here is CASSEETAWEHGYTF. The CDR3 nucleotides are TGTGCCAGCAGTGAAGAGACGGCCTGGGAGCACGGCTACACCTTC.

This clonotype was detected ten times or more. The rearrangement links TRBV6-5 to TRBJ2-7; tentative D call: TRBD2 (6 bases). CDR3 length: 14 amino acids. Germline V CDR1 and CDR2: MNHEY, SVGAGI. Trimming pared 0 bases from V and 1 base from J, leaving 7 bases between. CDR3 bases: TGTGCCAGCAGTTACTCCCGGGGGTCCTACGAGCAGTACTTC. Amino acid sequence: CASSYSRGSYEQYF.

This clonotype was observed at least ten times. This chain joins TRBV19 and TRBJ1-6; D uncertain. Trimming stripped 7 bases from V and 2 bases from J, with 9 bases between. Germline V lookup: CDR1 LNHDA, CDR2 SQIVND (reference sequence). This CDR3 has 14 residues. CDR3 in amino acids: CASKTDTYNSPLHF. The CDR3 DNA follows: TGTGCCAGTAAGACTGATACCTATAATTCACCCCTCCACTTT.